This T cell receptor (beta chain) stems from a study of shared clonotypes between healthy human individuals. CD4+ cells underwent separation, giving CD45RA+ naive and CD45RA-negative memory subsets. V was shortened by 1 base and J by 6 bases, with 7 bases between the two germline ends. From germline, CDR1 is SEHNR and CDR2 FQNEAQ (reference sequence). The CDR3 runs to 14 residues. Assay used: immunoSEQ multiplex PCR; TCRdb lists only in-frame clones, some missing. The top ten clones hold around 0.057% of a sample with some 550,000 clones, roughly 97% of them seen once. The sequencing sample was made of naive CD4+ T cells sorted from blood. Subset defined: CD45RA+ positively selected. This TCR was recovered from a woman in her twenties or thirties in good health. The chain is built from TRBV7-9 and TRBJ1-6; D is unclear. CDR3: CASSLGGGNSPLHF. The CDR3, as DNA: TGTGCCAGCAGCTTAGGCGGCGGTAATTCACCCCTCCACTTT.